The table lists the clone carrying this T cell receptor (beta chain) with many counts. As yet, its antigen is unknown. This specimen belongs to a study of T cell repertoires in cytomegalovirus infection. Study background: HLA-C-restricted CMV epitopes, recently identified, and well-studied HLA-B-restricted ones were used by the study.

Via MiXCR, TCRdb re-called the reads, giving one row per CDR3 protein. The table lists about 900,000 distinct CDR3 sequences, approximately 32% of them singletons. Germline V gene sequence: CDR1 SGHVS, CDR2 FQNEAQ. The CDR3 consists of 16 residues. V trimming: 5 bases; J trimming: 0 bases; junction bases outside the gene matches: 4. This receptor was taken from a human donor in good health (CMV status not recorded). Some clones in this sample may be carry-over from other donors' samples. The sample was cultured CD8+ T cells from PBMCs, taken from culture after CMV antigen stimulation. V gene TRBV7-8 combines with J gene TRBJ2-6; TRBD1 matches 7 bases. In nucleotides, the CDR3 is TGTGCCAGCAGCACCCGGACAGGCTCTGGGGCCAACGTCCTGACTTTC. The encoded protein is CASSTRTGSGANVLTF.